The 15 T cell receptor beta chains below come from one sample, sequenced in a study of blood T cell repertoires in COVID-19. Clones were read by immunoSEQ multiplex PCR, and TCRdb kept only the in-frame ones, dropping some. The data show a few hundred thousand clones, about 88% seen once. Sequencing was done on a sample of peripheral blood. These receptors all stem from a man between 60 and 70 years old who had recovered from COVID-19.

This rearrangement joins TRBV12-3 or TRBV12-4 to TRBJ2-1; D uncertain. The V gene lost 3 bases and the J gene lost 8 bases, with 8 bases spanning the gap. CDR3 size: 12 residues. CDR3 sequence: CASSFFRDEQFF. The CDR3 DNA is TGTGCCAGCAGTTTCTTTCGCGATGAGCAGTTCTTC.

CDR3 residues: CASSLTGERNQPQHF. The CDR3 bases are TGCGCCAGCAGCTTGACCGGGGAGAGAAATCAGCCCCAGCATTTT. J is TRBJ1-5 and V is TRBV5-1; D is uncertain. The germline V and J ends were trimmed by 1 base and 4 bases, with 12 bases remaining between them. The CDR3 covers 15 residues. The germline V gene encodes CDR1 SGHRS and CDR2 YFSETQ. Combining the CDR3 with reference TRBV5-1 and TRBJ1-5 gives the whole variable domain KAGVTQTPRYLIKTRGQQVTLSCSPISGHRSVSWYQQTPGQGLQFLFEYFSETQRNKGNFPGRFSGRQFSNSRSEMNVSTLELGDSALYLCASSLTGERNQPQHFGDGTRLSIL.

CDR3 sequence reads: CASSLTQGTDTQYF. For the CDR3, the DNA is TGTGCCAGCAGCTTGACTCAAGGCACAGATACGCAGTATTTT. The V gene is TRBV11-2, the J gene TRBJ2-3; D call uncertain. The CDR3 consists of 14 residues. Trimming shortened V by 3 bases and J by 1 base, and 8 bases separated the two germline ends. Germline values: CDR1 SGHAT, CDR2 FQNNGV.

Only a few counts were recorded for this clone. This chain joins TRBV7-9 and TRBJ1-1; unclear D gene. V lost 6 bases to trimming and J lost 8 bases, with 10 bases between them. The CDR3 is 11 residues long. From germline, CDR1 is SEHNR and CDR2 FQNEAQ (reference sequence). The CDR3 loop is CASSPTREAFF. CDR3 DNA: TGTGCCAGCAGTCCCACGCGCGAAGCTTTCTTT.

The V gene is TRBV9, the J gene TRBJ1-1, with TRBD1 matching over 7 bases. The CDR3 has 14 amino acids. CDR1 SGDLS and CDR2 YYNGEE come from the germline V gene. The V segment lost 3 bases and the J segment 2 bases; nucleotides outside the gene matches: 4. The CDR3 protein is CASSEGAFNTEAFF. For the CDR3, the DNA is TGTGCCAGCAGCGAGGGGGCTTTCAACACTGAAGCTTTCTTT.

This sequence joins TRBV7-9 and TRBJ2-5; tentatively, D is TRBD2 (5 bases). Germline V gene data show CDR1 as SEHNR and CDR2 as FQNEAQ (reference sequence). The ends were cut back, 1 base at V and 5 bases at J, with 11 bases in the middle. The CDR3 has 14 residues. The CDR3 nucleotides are TGTGCCAGCAGCTTAGGAACGGGATGGGAGACCCAGTACTTC. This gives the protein CASSLGTGWETQYF.

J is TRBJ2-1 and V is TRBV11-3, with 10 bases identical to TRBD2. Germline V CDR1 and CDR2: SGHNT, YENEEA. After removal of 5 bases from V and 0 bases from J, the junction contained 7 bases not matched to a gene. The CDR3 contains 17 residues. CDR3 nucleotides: TGTGCCAGCAGCCGCAGCGGGGGGGCCAACTCCTACAATGAGCAGTTCTTC. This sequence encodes CASSRSGGANSYNEQFF. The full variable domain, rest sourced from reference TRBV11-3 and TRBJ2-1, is EAGVVQSPRYKIIEKKQPVAFWCNPISGHNTLYWYLQNLGQGPELLIRYENEEAVDDSQLPKDRFSAERLKGVDSTLKIQPAELGDSAVYLCASSRSGGANSYNEQFFGPGTRLTVL.

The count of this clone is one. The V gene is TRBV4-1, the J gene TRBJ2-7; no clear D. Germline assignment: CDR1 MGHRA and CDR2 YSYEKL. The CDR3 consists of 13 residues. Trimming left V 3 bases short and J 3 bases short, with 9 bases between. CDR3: CASSHLSGYEQYF. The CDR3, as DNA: TGCGCCAGCAGCCACCTCTCCGGCTACGAGCAGTACTTC.

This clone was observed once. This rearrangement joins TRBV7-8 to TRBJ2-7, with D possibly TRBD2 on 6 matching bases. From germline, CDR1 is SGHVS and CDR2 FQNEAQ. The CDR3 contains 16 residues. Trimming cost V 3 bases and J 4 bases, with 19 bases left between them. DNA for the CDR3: TGTGCCAGCAGCTTCGGGATAGCGGATACTTCATACGAGCAGTACTTC. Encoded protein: CASSFGIADTSYEQYF.

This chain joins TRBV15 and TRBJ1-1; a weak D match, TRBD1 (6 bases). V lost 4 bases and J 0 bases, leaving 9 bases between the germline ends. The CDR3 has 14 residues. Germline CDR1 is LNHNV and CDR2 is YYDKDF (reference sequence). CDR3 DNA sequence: TGTGCCACCAGCACACACAGGGTGAACACTGAAGCTTTCTTT. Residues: CATSTHRVNTEAFF.

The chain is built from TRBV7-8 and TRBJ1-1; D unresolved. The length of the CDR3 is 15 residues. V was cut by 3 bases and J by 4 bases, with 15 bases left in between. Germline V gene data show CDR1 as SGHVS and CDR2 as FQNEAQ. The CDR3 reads CASSFYAQDPTEAFF. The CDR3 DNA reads TGTGCCAGCAGCTTTTATGCCCAGGATCCCACTGAAGCTTTCTTT. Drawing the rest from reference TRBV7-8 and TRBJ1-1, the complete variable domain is GAGVSQSPRYKVAKRGQDVALRCDPISGHVSLFWYQQALGQGPEFLTYFQNEAQLDKSGLPSDRFFAERPEGSVSTLKIQRTQQEDSAVYLCASSFYAQDPTEAFFGQGTRLTVV.

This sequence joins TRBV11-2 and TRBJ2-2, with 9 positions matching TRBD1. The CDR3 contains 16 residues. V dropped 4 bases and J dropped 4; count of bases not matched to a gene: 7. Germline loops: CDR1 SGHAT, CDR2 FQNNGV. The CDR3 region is CASSSLTGGVTGELFF. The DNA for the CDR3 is TGTGCCAGCAGCTCTCTGACAGGGGGGGTCACCGGGGAGCTGTTTTTT.

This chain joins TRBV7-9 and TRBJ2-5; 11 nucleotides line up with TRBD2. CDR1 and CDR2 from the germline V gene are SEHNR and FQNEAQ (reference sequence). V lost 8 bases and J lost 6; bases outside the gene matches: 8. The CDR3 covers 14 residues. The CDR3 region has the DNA TGTGCCAGCTACGCTAGCGGGGGGTTAAAGACCCAGTACTTC. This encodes CASYASGGLKTQYF.

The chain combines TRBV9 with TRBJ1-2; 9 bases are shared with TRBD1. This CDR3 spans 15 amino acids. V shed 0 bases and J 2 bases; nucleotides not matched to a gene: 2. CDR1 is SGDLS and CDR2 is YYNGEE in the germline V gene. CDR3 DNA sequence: TGTGCCAGCAGCGTAGTGACAGGGGGAAACTATGGCTACACCTTC. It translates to CASSVVTGGNYGYTF.

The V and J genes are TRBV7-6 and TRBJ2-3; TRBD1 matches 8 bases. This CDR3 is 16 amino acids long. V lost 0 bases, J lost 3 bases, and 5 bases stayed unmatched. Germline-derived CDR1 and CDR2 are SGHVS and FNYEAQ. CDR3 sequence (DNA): TGTGCCAGCAGCTTAGCGACAGGGGAATCTACAGATACGCAGTATTTT. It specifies CASSLATGESTDTQYF.